A selection of T cell receptor beta chains follows, all from one sample in a study. Each CDR3 protein is one row after TCRdb ran MiXCR on the RT-PCR reads. The sample has hundreds of thousands of distinct CDR3 sequences, approximately 15% seen once; the top ten hold about 3.6%. Sequenced: memory CD4+ T cells from blood. The source is a female donor in good health, serving as a healthy control. Each CDR3 is given with its conserved first and last residue. D genes are given only for firm matches. Only part of the rows carry a size: once, few, many, or a class if the clone is expanded.

d_call | clone_size | j_call | v_call | cdr3_aa | cdr3_nt
NA | NA | TRBJ2-3 | TRBV7-2 | CASSLGRSTDTLYF | TGTGCCAGCAGCCTTGGACGTTCCACAGATACGCTGTATTTT
NA | NA | TRBJ2-5 | TRBV5-5 | CASTLQGGGETQYF | TGTGCCAGCACCCTTCAGGGAGGAGGAGAGACCCAGTACTTC
NA | few | TRBJ1-5 | TRBV29-1 | CSVVSGNSNQPQHF | TGCAGCGTTGTGTCCGGGAATAGCAATCAGCCCCAGCATTTT
TRBD1 | few | TRBJ1-1 | TRBV27 | CASSLYRDSNTEAFF | TGTGCCAGCAGTTTATATCGGGACAGTAACACTGAAGCTTTCTTT
NA | NA | TRBJ1-1 | TRBV9 | CASSARSTEAFF | TGTGCCAGCAGCGCCAGGAGTACTGAAGCTTTCTTT
TRBD2 | many | TRBJ2-3 | TRBV20-1 | CSAKIGGLGDTQYF | TGCAGTGCTAAGATCGGGGGGTTGGGAGATACGCAGTATTTT
NA | NA | TRBJ2-7 | TRBV21-1 | CASSPPNGRTPLEQYF | TGTGCCAGCAGTCCTCCTAACGGGAGGACCCCCCTGGAGCAGTACTTC
TRBD2 | NA | TRBJ2-1 | TRBV20-1 | CSARDLRASGGIIEQFF | TGCAGTGCTAGAGATCTTCGGGCTAGCGGGGGAATCATTGAGCAGTTCTTC
NA | few | TRBJ2-2 | TRBV7-2 | CASSLARGRPTGELFF | TGTGCCAGCAGCTTAGCGCGTGGGAGACCCACCGGGGAGCTGTTTTTT
NA | few | TRBJ1-1 | TRBV28 | CASILLTNTEAFF | TGTGCCAGCATCCTACTCACGAACACTGAAGCTTTCTTT
TRBD2 | NA | TRBJ2-1 | TRBV6-2/TRBV6-3 | CASSFRDYAYNEQFF | TGTGCCAGCAGCTTCCGGGACTACGCCTACAATGAGCAGTTCTTC
NA | few | TRBJ2-2 | TRBV30 | CAWYPGLLNTGELFF | TGTGCCTGGTACCCGGGACTGTTGAACACCGGGGAGCTGTTTTTT
TRBD2 | many | TRBJ2-3 | TRBV6-5 | CASRLLIAGSDTQYF | TGTGCCAGCAGGCTCCTTATAGCGGGATCAGATACGCAGTATTTT
NA | NA | TRBJ1-1 | TRBV5-1 | CASSEGENTEAFF | TGCGCCAGCAGCGAGGGGGAAAACACTGAAGCTTTCTTT
NA | NA | TRBJ1-2 | TRBV7-2 | CASSSRTEDYGYTF | TGTGCCAGCAGCTCCCGGACGGAAGACTATGGCTACACCTTC
NA | few | TRBJ2-7 | TRBV6-1 | CASSVTLNEQYF | TGTGCCAGCAGTGTAACCTTGAACGAGCAGTACTTC
TRBD2 | many | TRBJ2-7 | TRBV20-1 | CSASMWRAGGIYEQYF | TGCAGTGCTAGCATGTGGAGGGCGGGGGGAATCTACGAGCAGTACTTC
NA | many | TRBJ2-7 | TRBV29-1 | CSVEEGIDTYEQYF | TGCAGCGTTGAAGAGGGGATTGACACCTACGAGCAGTACTTC
TRBD1 | NA | TRBJ2-5 | TRBV5-1 | CASSLTGTGQETQYF | TGCGCCAGCAGCTTGACCGGGACAGGACAAGAGACCCAGTACTTC
NA | NA | TRBJ1-2 | TRBV7-2 | CASSYPTGSYTF | TGTGCCAGCAGCTACCCGACAGGTAGCTACACCTTC
NA | many | TRBJ1-5 | TRBV6-5 | CASRSGGNQPQHF | TGTGCCAGCAGGTCTGGGGGCAATCAGCCCCAGCATTTT
TRBD1 | few | TRBJ1-1 | TRBV6-2/TRBV6-3 | CASSYTPRGRVPRPFF | TGTGCCAGCAGTTACACGCCCAGGGGGCGCGTTCCCCGACCTTTCTTT
NA | NA | TRBJ2-3 | TRBV4-3 | CASSQTANTDTQYF | TGCGCCAGCAGCCAGACCGCCAACACAGATACGCAGTATTTT
TRBD2 | few | TRBJ2-7 | TRBV9 | CASSESSGSSYEQYF | TGTGCCAGCAGCGAGTCTAGCGGTAGCTCCTACGAGCAGTACTTC
TRBD2 | few | TRBJ2-3 | TRBV5-1 | CASSFTSGGASDTQYF | TGCGCCAGCAGCTTTACTAGCGGGGGGGCCTCAGATACGCAGTATTTT
TRBD1 | few | TRBJ2-1 | TRBV12-3/TRBV12-4 | CASSNAGTGNYNEQFF | TGTGCCAGCAGTAATGCCGGGACAGGCAACTACAATGAGCAGTTCTTC
TRBD1 | NA | TRBJ1-5 | TRBV10-3 | CAITTGDNQPQHF | TGTGCCATCACTACAGGGGACAATCAGCCCCAGCATTTT
NA | NA | TRBJ2-1 | TRBV27 | CASRFRLFQFF | TGTGCCAGCAGATTCCGACTATTTCAGTTCTTC
TRBD1 | few | TRBJ1-1 | TRBV20-1 | CSARRQGARTEAFF | TGCAGTGCTAGAAGACAGGGGGCGAGGACTGAAGCTTTCTTT
NA | NA | TRBJ1-2 | TRBV5-8 | CASSWGRGGYTF | TGTGCCAGCAGCTGGGGCAGGGGTGGCTACACCTTC
NA | NA | TRBJ1-1 | TRBV12-3/TRBV12-4 | CASTIGVAEAFF | TGTGCCAGCACCATAGGGGTTGCTGAAGCTTTCTTT
TRBD2 | NA | TRBJ2-3 | TRBV7-2 | CASSLDRGLATQYF | TGTGCCAGCAGCTTAGATAGGGGACTAGCTACGCAGTATTTT
TRBD2 | NA | TRBJ2-3 | TRBV20-1 | CSAETGLAGVETQYF | TGCAGTGCTGAGACGGGACTAGCGGGAGTAGAAACGCAGTATTTT
TRBD1 | NA | TRBJ2-1 | TRBV7-8 | CASSLVSGTGYFNEQFF | TGTGCCAGCAGCTTAGTATCCGGGACAGGGTACTTCAATGAGCAGTTCTTC
NA | few | TRBJ1-2 | TRBV28 | CASSVTEGYTF | TGTGCCAGCAGTGTAACTGAGGGCTACACCTTC
TRBD1 | NA | TRBJ2-5 | TRBV7-2 | CASSTGGFETQYF | TGTGCCAGCAGCACAGGGGGTTTCGAGACCCAGTACTTC
TRBD1 | many | TRBJ1-5 | TRBV12-3/TRBV12-4 | CASSRTGDSWPQHF | TGTGCCAGCAGTCGCACAGGGGATTCGTGGCCCCAGCATTTT
TRBD1 | NA | TRBJ2-5 | TRBV9 | CASSPIGTGAETQYF | TGTGCCAGCAGCCCGATCGGGACAGGGGCAGAGACCCAGTACTTC
NA | many | TRBJ2-7 | TRBV12-3/TRBV12-4 | CASSGPPRYEQYF | TGTGCCAGCAGCGGACCCCCGAGATACGAGCAGTACTTC
NA | many | TRBJ1-6 | TRBV3-1 | CASRDHSSPLHF | TGTGCCAGCCGCGACCACAGCTCACCCCTCCACTTT
NA | many | TRBJ1-1 | TRBV27 | CASSLLGPVNTEAFF | TGTGCCAGCAGTTTATTGGGACCGGTGAACACTGAAGCTTTCTTT
TRBD1 | NA | TRBJ2-1 | TRBV20-1 | CSASNTGGPRTLGQFF | TGCAGTGCTAGTAACACAGGGGGTCCTAGGACCCTCGGGCAGTTCTTC
TRBD1 | NA | TRBJ2-1 | TRBV20-1 | CSATPFDRGDNEQFF | TGCAGTGCTACCCCCTTCGACAGGGGGGACAATGAGCAGTTCTTC
TRBD2 | few | TRBJ2-3 | TRBV7-9 | CASSSPGLAGENTDTQYF | TGTGCCAGCAGCTCTCCGGGACTAGCGGGCGAGAATACAGATACGCAGTATTTT
NA | NA | TRBJ2-5 | TRBV5-1 | CASSLEGAETQYF | TGCGCCAGCAGCTTGGAAGGGGCCGAGACCCAGTACTTC
NA | NA | TRBJ2-1 | TRBV27 | CASSSRRVNEQFF | TGTGCCAGCAGTTCGAGACGAGTCAATGAGCAGTTCTTC
TRBD2 | many | TRBJ2-1 | TRBV15 | CATSRGLAENEQFF | TGTGCCACCAGCAGGGGACTAGCGGAGAATGAGCAGTTCTTC
NA | NA | TRBJ2-5 | TRBV12-3/TRBV12-4 | CASSYTMETQYF | TGTGCCAGCAGCTACACCATGGAGACCCAGTACTTC
TRBD1 | NA | TRBJ2-1 | TRBV7-3 | CASKAGQAKGEQFF | TGTGCCAGCAAGGCCGGACAGGCCAAAGGGGAGCAGTTCTTC
TRBD1 | many | TRBJ2-7 | TRBV18 | CASAGTGGAYEQYF | TGTGCCAGCGCCGGGACAGGAGGCGCCTACGAGCAGTACTTC
TRBD2 | many | TRBJ2-1 | TRBV29-1 | CSVGYRGGGRDEQFF | TGCAGCGTTGGATACCGAGGCGGGGGGAGGGATGAGCAGTTCTTC